These 6 T cell receptor beta chains share one sample of origin, sequenced in a study of cytomegalovirus exposure and HLA in healthy donors (dated by TCRdb to 2016 to 2017). Library creation used the immunoSEQ multiplex PCR assay. For the multiplex PCR, a mixture combining 60 forward primers for TCR Vbeta segments and 13 reverse primers for TCR Jbeta segments was used. TCRdb's version of the immuneACCESS table is confined to in-frame rearrangements and falls short of the full clone set. An unresolved V gene accounts for under half of the shortfall where checked; the remainder is of unknown origin. The sample table lists some 97,000 clones, 65% to 80% of them with a count of one. The top ten hold 4% of the sample. Material for sequencing was PBMCs. Every receptor here comes from a woman aged 45 to 65 in good health and CMV-seropositive.

The chain joins TRBV29-1 to TRBJ1-1; unclear D gene. CDR1 is SQVTM and CDR2 is ANQGSEA in the germline V gene. Trimming stripped 4 bases from V and 4 bases from J, with 13 bases between. There are 13 residues in the CDR3. DNA of the CDR3: TGCAGCGTTGTGGAGGGAGTAAGCACTGAAGCTTTCTTT. This sequence encodes CSVVEGVSTEAFF.

This clone was seen only a few times. The rearrangement uses TRBV5-4 and TRBJ2-7; 8 bases are a match to TRBD1. Germline V lookup: CDR1 SGHNT, CDR2 YYREEE (reference sequence). The junction had 4 bases not matched to a gene; V was cut back by 0 bases and J by 2 bases. The CDR3 is made up of 15 amino acids. The DNA for the CDR3 is TGTGCCAGCAGCTTGGGACAGGGGTTTACCTACGAGCAGTACTTC. Translated: CASSLGQGFTYEQYF.

This clone came up once. The genes are TRBV5-5 and TRBJ1-1; D gene uncertain. The CDR3 sequence is 15 residues long. Germline V gene sequence: CDR1 SGHKS, CDR2 YYEKEE (reference sequence). Trimming cost V 0 bases and J 0 bases, with 9 bases left between them. The CDR3 region is CASSLVTAMNTEAFF. The CDR3 coding sequence is TGTGCCAGCAGCTTGGTCACAGCAATGAACACTGAAGCTTTCTTT.

The rearrangement uses TRBV7-8 and TRBJ2-3; maybe TRBD1 (6 bases). This CDR3 spans 14 amino acids. The V gene's germline CDR1 is SGHVS and CDR2 FQNEAQ. Deletions cut 4 bases from V and 2 bases from J, with 10 bases between. CDR3 bases: TGTGCCAGCAGCTACAGGACAGCCACAGATACGCAGTATTTT. Protein sequence: CASSYRTATDTQYF.

This clone was seen a single time. Other DNA sequences of this sample code for an identical CDR3. The CDR3 sequence: CASSIRGNEQFF. The CDR3 nucleotides read TGTGCCAGTAGTATAAGGGGGAATGAGCAGTTCTTC. This sequence joins TRBV19 and TRBJ2-1; tentatively, D is TRBD1 (6 bases). Trimming pared 2 bases from V and 7 bases from J, leaving 6 bases between. The CDR3 extends over 12 amino acids. Germline CDR1 LNHDA, CDR2 SQIVND (reference sequence).

The chain joins TRBV5-1 to TRBJ2-3, with 7 bases fitting TRBD2. The CDR3 sequence is 15 residues long. J lost 4 bases, V lost 0 bases, and 5 bases had no gene match. Germline V gene lookup returns CDR1 SGHRS and CDR2 YFSETQ. The CDR3 sequence: CASSLVAGLADTQYF. CDR3 in DNA: TGCGCCAGCAGCTTGGTAGCGGGTCTTGCAGATACGCAGTATTTT.